These 6 T cell receptor beta chains were all obtained from the same sample, sequenced in a study of blood T cell repertoires in COVID-19. The data were produced by immunoSEQ multiplex PCR, yet TCRdb's version contains in-frame clones alone and is incomplete. The table has around 250,000 clones, 84% seen once. The sequencing sample was made of peripheral blood. The receptors were gathered from a woman between 40 and 55 years old who had recovered from COVID-19.

This chain links TRBV6-5 with TRBJ2-2; tentative D call: TRBD1 (5 bases). CDR3 length: 14 amino acids. Trimming removed 8 bases from V and 2 bases from J, with 12 bases in between. Germline V CDR1 and CDR2: MNHEY, SVGAGI. The CDR3 region has the DNA TGTGCCAGCGGGGCGAACAGAAACACCGGGGAGCTGTTTTTT. Its protein is CASGANRNTGELFF.

This clone was recorded once. This chain uses TRBV15 with TRBJ1-1, with unresolved D. This CDR3 comprises 14 residues. Germline V gene lookup returns CDR1 LNHNV and CDR2 YYDKDF (reference sequence). Trimming shortened V by 0 bases and J by 4 bases, and 9 bases separated the two germline ends. CDR3 sequence (DNA): TGTGCCACCAGCAGAGAAATACCGGGCACTGAAGCTTTCTTT. Translated, it gives CATSREIPGTEAFF.

The V call is TRBV2, the J call TRBJ1-2; no clear D. Germline assignment: CDR1 SNHLY and CDR2 FYNNEI. V was clipped by 2 bases and J by 4 bases, with 5 bases between them. The CDR3 consists of 12 residues. The CDR3 sequence is CASSEQSYGYTF. The CDR3 region has the DNA TGTGCCAGCAGTGAACAGTCCTATGGCTACACCTTC.

The rearrangement links TRBV7-2 to TRBJ2-1; D might be TRBD1 (6 bases). This CDR3 comprises 15 residues. Germline CDR1 reads SGHTA; CDR2 reads FQGNSA. Trimming pared 1 base from V and 5 bases from J, leaving 12 bases between. The CDR3 loop is CASSLGATGNNEQFF. DNA for the CDR3: TGTGCCAGCAGCTTAGGCGCTACAGGGAACAATGAGCAGTTCTTC.

The chain joins TRBV5-1 to TRBJ1-1, with 7 nucleotides matching TRBD1. The CDR3 spans 14 residues. Unmatched junction bases numbered 9, after V lost 5 bases and J lost 5 bases. Germline V CDR1 and CDR2: SGHRS, YFSETQ. The DNA for the CDR3 is TGCGCCAGCAGTCGAGGGGGCAAAGATACTGAAGCTTTCTTT. Amino acids: CASSRGGKDTEAFF.

This chain links TRBV28 with TRBJ2-2; no reliable D call. V was clipped by 4 bases and J by 5 bases, with 8 bases between them. Germline loops: CDR1 MDHEN, CDR2 SYDVKM. The CDR3 contains 13 residues. The CDR3 nucleotides are TGTGCCAGCAGTTATAGTCGAACCGGGGAGCTGTTTTTT. This sequence encodes CASSYSRTGELFF.